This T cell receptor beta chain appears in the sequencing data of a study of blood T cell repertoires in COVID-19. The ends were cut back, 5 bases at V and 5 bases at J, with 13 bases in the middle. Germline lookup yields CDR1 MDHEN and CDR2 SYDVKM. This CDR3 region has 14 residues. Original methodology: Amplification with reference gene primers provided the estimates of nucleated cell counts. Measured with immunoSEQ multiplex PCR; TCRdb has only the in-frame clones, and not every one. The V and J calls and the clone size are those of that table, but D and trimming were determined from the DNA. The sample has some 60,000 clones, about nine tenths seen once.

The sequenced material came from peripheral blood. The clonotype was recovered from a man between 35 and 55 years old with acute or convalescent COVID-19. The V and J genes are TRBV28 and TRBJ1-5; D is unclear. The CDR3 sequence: CASSRPDGDQPQHF. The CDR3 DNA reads TGTGCCAGCAGTAGGCCCGACGGGGATCAGCCCCAGCATTTT.